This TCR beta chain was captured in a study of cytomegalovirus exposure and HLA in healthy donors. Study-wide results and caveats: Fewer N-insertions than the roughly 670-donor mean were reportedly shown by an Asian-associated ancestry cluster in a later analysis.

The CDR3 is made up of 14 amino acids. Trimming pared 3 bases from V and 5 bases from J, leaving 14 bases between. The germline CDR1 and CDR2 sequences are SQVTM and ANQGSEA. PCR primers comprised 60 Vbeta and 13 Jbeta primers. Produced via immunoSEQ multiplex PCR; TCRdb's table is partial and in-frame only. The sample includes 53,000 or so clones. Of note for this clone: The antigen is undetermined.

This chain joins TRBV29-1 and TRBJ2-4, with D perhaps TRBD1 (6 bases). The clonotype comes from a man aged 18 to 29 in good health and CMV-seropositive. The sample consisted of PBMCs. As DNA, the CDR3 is TGCAGCGTTGATACAGGGCTTACTCAAAACATTCAGTACTTC. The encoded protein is CSVDTGLTQNIQYF.